A selection of T cell receptor beta chains follows, all from one sample in a study of T cell changes during pregnancy in multiple sclerosis. Sequencing used immunoSEQ multiplex PCR; TCRdb keeps in-frame clones, though not all of them. The data show around 130,000 clones, with less than 97% seen just once and 0.44% held by the top ten. Here the sequenced sample was peripheral blood, taken after pregnancy. These TCRs come from a female donor with multiple sclerosis, enrolled in a pregnancy study. The CDR3 runs from the conserved cysteine through the conserved F or W. The D gene is left open where the match is weak. Size is omitted from some rows. Given values are once, few, many or a class for expanded clones.

J: TRBJ1-6; size: once; V: TRBV6-6; D: TRBD1; CDR3: CASSQITGGANSPLHF; DNA: TGTGCCAGCAGTCAGATTACAGGGGGCGCCAATTCACCCCTCCACTTT
J: TRBJ1-1; size: .; V: TRBV7-3; D: .; CDR3: CASSLNAGGATEAFF; DNA: TGTGCCAGCAGCTTAAATGCGGGGGGCGCCACTGAAGCTTTCTTT
J: TRBJ2-2; size: .; V: TRBV5-1; D: .; CDR3: CASTSSANTGELFF; DNA: TGCGCCAGCACCTCCTCAGCGAACACCGGGGAGCTGTTTTTT
J: TRBJ2-5; size: .; V: TRBV7-9; D: .; CDR3: CASSLISVQETQYF; DNA: TGTGCCAGCAGCTTAATATCAGTCCAAGAGACCCAGTACTTC
J: TRBJ2-7; size: .; V: TRBV5-4; D: TRBD1; CDR3: CASSSRTGSSYEQYF; DNA: TGTGCCAGCAGCTCCCGGACAGGGAGCTCCTACGAGCAGTACTTC
J: TRBJ1-4; size: once; V: TRBV7-9; D: .; CDR3: CASSSQHTPRNEKLFF; DNA: TGTGCCAGCAGCTCACAGCATACTCCTCGAAATGAAAAACTGTTTTTT
J: TRBJ2-7; size: .; V: TRBV5-6; D: .; CDR3: CASSSGVTGYEQYF; DNA: TGTGCCAGCAGCTCGGGGGTCACGGGGTACGAGCAGTACTTC
J: TRBJ2-4; size: .; V: TRBV7-9; D: .; CDR3: CASSSPGGGTSKKNIQYF; DNA: TGTGCCAGCAGCTCCCCCGGGGGAGGGACAAGTAAAAAAAACATTCAGTACTTC
J: TRBJ2-7; size: .; V: TRBV19; D: TRBD2; CDR3: CASSAAVGGYEQYF; DNA: TGTGCCAGTAGTGCCGCGGTCGGGGGGTACGAGCAGTACTTC
J: TRBJ2-5; size: .; V: TRBV5-1; D: .; CDR3: CASSPRRAVETQYF; DNA: TGCGCCAGCAGCCCTCGCAGGGCGGTGGAGACCCAGTACTTC
J: TRBJ2-7; size: .; V: TRBV2; D: TRBD2; CDR3: CASSETSGAYEQYF; DNA: TGTGCCAGCAGTGAGACTAGCGGAGCTTACGAGCAGTACTTC
J: TRBJ2-7; size: .; V: TRBV6-5; D: .; CDR3: CASSSPTNEQYF; DNA: TGTGCCAGCAGTTCTCCGACTAATGAGCAGTACTTC
J: TRBJ2-5; size: .; V: TRBV5-4; D: TRBD2; CDR3: CASSTGTSDETQYF; DNA: TGTGCCAGCAGCACCGGGACTAGTGATGAGACCCAGTACTTC
J: TRBJ1-5; size: .; V: TRBV19; D: .; CDR3: CASEERGNQPQHF; DNA: TGTGCCAGTGAAGAGAGGGGCAATCAGCCCCAGCATTTT
J: TRBJ1-1; size: .; V: TRBV6-1; D: .; CDR3: CASSELQVNTEAFF; DNA: TGTGCCAGCAGTGAACTGCAGGTGAACACTGAAGCTTTCTTT
J: TRBJ1-1; size: .; V: TRBV27; D: .; CDR3: CASSRLPDTLAFF; DNA: TGTGCCAGCAGTCGCCTGCCCGACACCTTGGCTTTCTTT
J: TRBJ2-7; size: .; V: TRBV27; D: TRBD1; CDR3: CASRLTGESEQYF; DNA: TGTGCCAGCAGATTAACAGGGGAATCCGAGCAGTACTTC
J: TRBJ1-1; size: .; V: TRBV7-3; D: .; CDR3: CASSFGGNTEAFF; DNA: TGTGCCAGCAGCTTCGGGGGGAACACTGAAGCTTTCTTT
J: TRBJ2-5; size: .; V: TRBV28; D: TRBD2; CDR3: CASRPLLGSGSQETQYF; DNA: TGTGCCAGCAGACCCCTCTTAGGTAGCGGGAGCCAAGAGACCCAGTACTTC
J: TRBJ2-3; size: once; V: TRBV28; D: TRBD2; CDR3: CASSSRVTGGPFTDTQYF; DNA: TGTGCCAGCAGTTCTCGCGTGACGGGAGGGCCCTTCACAGATACGCAGTATTTT
J: TRBJ2-1; size: once; V: TRBV27; D: .; CDR3: CASGLRQTHTSSYNEQFF; DNA: TGTGCCAGCGGCCTTAGGCAGACTCACACTAGCTCCTACAATGAGCAGTTCTTC
J: TRBJ2-4; size: .; V: TRBV2; D: TRBD1; CDR3: CASRGQLGSLDIQYF; DNA: TGTGCCAGCAGGGGACAGCTTGGTTCGTTGGACATTCAGTACTTC
J: TRBJ2-5; size: .; V: TRBV2; D: TRBD2; CDR3: CASDISAGGGGETQYF; DNA: TGTGCCAGCGATATTTCGGCGGGAGGAGGAGGAGAGACCCAGTACTTC
J: TRBJ1-4; size: .; V: TRBV30; D: .; CDR3: CAWSVQRRTNEKLFF; DNA: TGTGCCTGGAGTGTACAGCGGCGGACTAATGAAAAACTGTTTTTT
J: TRBJ1-5; size: once; V: TRBV30; D: .; CDR3: CAWSDGVNQPQHF; DNA: TGTGCCTGGAGTGACGGGGTCAATCAGCCCCAGCATTTT
J: TRBJ1-5; size: .; V: TRBV14; D: .; CDR3: CASSQEQRRGYSNQPQHF; DNA: TGTGCCAGCAGCCAAGAACAGCGAAGGGGCTATAGCAATCAGCCCCAGCATTTT
J: TRBJ2-2; size: .; V: TRBV2; D: .; CDR3: CASSVARTGIVGELFF; DNA: TGTGCCAGCAGTGTTGCCCGAACAGGGATTGTCGGGGAGCTGTTTTTT
J: TRBJ2-2; size: .; V: TRBV5-1; D: TRBD1; CDR3: CASSQTGGATGELFF; DNA: TGCGCCAGCAGCCAGACAGGGGGCGCCACCGGGGAGCTGTTTTTT
J: TRBJ1-1; size: .; V: TRBV6-5; D: .; CDR3: CASRFVDRTTEAFF; DNA: TGTGCCAGCAGATTCGTCGACAGGACCACTGAAGCTTTCTTT
J: TRBJ2-7; size: once; V: TRBV7-8; D: TRBD2; CDR3: CASSLWEGPYEQYF; DNA: TGTGCCAGCAGCCTTTGGGAGGGGCCCTACGAGCAGTACTTC
J: TRBJ1-1; size: .; V: TRBV27; D: .; CDR3: CASSPLAPNTEAFF; DNA: TGTGCCAGCAGTCCCCTGGCTCCTAACACTGAAGCTTTCTTT
J: TRBJ1-4; size: once; V: TRBV28; D: TRBD1; CDR3: CASRLDRVQEKLFF; DNA: TGTGCCAGCAGATTGGACAGGGTACAAGAAAAACTGTTTTTT
J: TRBJ1-2; size: .; V: TRBV30; D: TRBD1; CDR3: CAWSEFRTGRDYGYTF; DNA: TGTGCCTGGAGTGAGTTTCGGACAGGGAGGGACTATGGCTACACCTTC
J: TRBJ2-3; size: .; V: TRBV2; D: TRBD2; CDR3: CASSVSGRSDTQYF; DNA: TGTGCCAGCAGTGTTAGCGGGAGGTCAGATACGCAGTATTTT
J: TRBJ2-7; size: .; V: TRBV28; D: .; CDR3: CASSLDTNYEQYF; DNA: TGTGCCAGCAGTTTAGACACCAACTACGAGCAGTACTTC
J: TRBJ1-3; size: .; V: TRBV9; D: .; CDR3: CASSVALAVSGNTIYF; DNA: TGTGCCAGCAGCGTAGCTCTGGCAGTCTCTGGAAACACCATATATTTT